The 18 T cell receptor beta chains listed next were all sequenced from one sample in a study of identical twins. MiXCR was run by TCRdb on the 5' RACE reads, yielding one entry per CDR3 protein. The data show hundreds of thousands of distinct CDR3 sequences, around 8.3% seen once. The same specimen was also included in a second study, on yellow fever vaccine responses in identical twins.

The sequencing input was PBMCs. These receptors were taken from a woman younger than 30 in good health.

This clonotype was counted only a few times. The rearrangement joins TRBV29-1 to TRBJ2-7; D might be TRBD1 (5 bases). Trimming left V 5 bases short and J 6 bases short, with 8 bases between. The CDR3 runs 10 residues. Germline V gene sequence: CDR1 SQVTM, CDR2 ANQGSEA. The CDR3 loop reads CSVITGEQYF. As DNA, the CDR3 is TGCAGCGTTATTACAGGCGAGCAGTACTTC.

This clonotype was detected many times. J is TRBJ2-3 and V is TRBV5-1; D is ambiguous. The CDR3 has 13 amino acids. Trimming removed 2 bases from V and 4 bases from J, with 8 bases in between. Germline V lookup: CDR1 SGHRS, CDR2 YFSETQ. The CDR3 nucleotides are TGCGCCAGCAGCTTAGGTGCCCCAGATACGCAGTATTTT. Translation gives CASSLGAPDTQYF.

There are a few counts of this clonotype. The rearrangement uses TRBV4-1 and TRBJ2-7; TRBD2 is a possible D gene (5 bases). The CDR3 contains 15 residues. Trimming pared 4 bases from V and 0 bases from J, leaving 13 bases between. In germline, CDR1 is MGHRA, CDR2 YSYEKL. The CDR3 DNA reads as TGCGCCAGCAGCCCCTTACCTCGGGACTCCTACGAGCAGTACTTC. It encodes CASSPLPRDSYEQYF.

V and J are TRBV28 and TRBJ2-1; 8 bases fit TRBD1. The CDR3 loop spans 18 amino acids. Trimming took 5 bases from V and 1 from J; bases not matched to a gene: 13. Germline V gene sequence: CDR1 MDHEN, CDR2 SYDVKM. The DNA for the CDR3 is TGTGCCAGCAGTACCCGTTCCCGGACAGGGAAGTCCTACAATGAGCAGTTCTTC. Translation: CASSTRSRTGKSYNEQFF.

This clonotype was observed at least ten times. In nucleotides, the CDR3 is TGTGCCAGCAGCGGAGAGAGCTCCTACAATGAGCAGTTCTTC. It translates to CASSGESSYNEQFF. The genes are TRBV7-9 and TRBJ2-1, with no clear D. In germline, CDR1 is SEHNR, CDR2 FQNEAQ (reference sequence). The CDR3 covers 14 residues. Trimming removed 5 bases at V and 0 bases at J, with 8 bases between.

This clonotype has just a few counts. The V gene is TRBV25-1, the J gene TRBJ2-2; TRBD1 is a possible D gene (6 bases). The germline V gene has CDR1 MGHDK and CDR2 SYGVNS. The CDR3 runs 15 residues. Trimming removed 3 bases from V and 2 bases from J, with 10 bases in between. In nucleotides, the CDR3 is TGTGCCAGCAGTGATGCACAGGGTAACACCGGGGAGCTGTTTTTT. As protein: CASSDAQGNTGELFF.

The gene calls are TRBV12-3 or TRBV12-4 and TRBJ1-1, with unresolved D. V lost 7 bases and J 1 base, leaving 10 bases between the germline ends. CDR3 length: 13 amino acids. The CDR3 DNA sequence: TGTGCCAGCATTGAGGGTTCGAACACTGAAGCTTTCTTT. Translating it yields CASIEGSNTEAFF.

The chain carries TRBV15 and TRBJ2-7; possible D gene TRBD2, 6 bases. The CDR3 extends over 14 amino acids. Germline loops: CDR1 LNHNV, CDR2 YYDKDF (reference sequence). The germline V and J ends were trimmed by 3 bases and 4 bases, with 13 bases remaining between them. The CDR3 protein is CATSSGHGGYEQYF. In DNA, the CDR3 is TGTGCCACCAGCAGCGGACACGGAGGGTACGAGCAGTACTTC.

This clonotype turned up a few times. This sequence joins TRBV7-9 and TRBJ2-7, with D tentatively TRBD1 or TRBD2 (5 bases each). The ends were cut back, 5 bases at V and 7 bases at J, with 12 bases in the middle. This CDR3 spans 12 amino acids. CDR1 SEHNR and CDR2 FQNEAQ come from the germline V gene (reference sequence). The CDR3 protein is CASSPLGREQYF. CDR3 sequence (DNA): TGTGCCAGCAGCCCCTTGGGACGGGAGCAGTACTTC.

The chain has TRBV18 and TRBJ2-7; D gene unclear. The ends were cut back, 5 bases at V and 4 bases at J, with 15 bases in the middle. The CDR3 runs to 14 residues. Germline CDR1 is KGHSH and CDR2 is LQKENI. The CDR3 coding sequence is TGTGCCAGCTCAGAACGAACGGGTCCTTACGAGCAGTACTTC. Its translation is CASSERTGPYEQYF.

This clonotype showed up many times. This chain links TRBV3-1 with TRBJ2-3; maybe TRBD1 (6 bases). The CDR3 runs 15 residues. V dropped 0 bases and J dropped 4 bases, with 11 bases sitting between them. Germline V gene data show CDR1 as LGHDT and CDR2 as YNNKEL (reference sequence). CDR3 nucleotide sequence: TGTGCCAGCAGCCAAGAAGGGGGTCCCCCAGATACGCAGTATTTT. Translating it yields CASSQEGGPPDTQYF.

The rearrangement uses TRBV6-1 and TRBJ1-6; maybe TRBD1 (6 bases). CDR1 MNHNS and CDR2 SASEGT come from the germline V gene. V was clipped by 9 bases and J by 0 bases, with 9 bases between them. The CDR3 is 14 residues long. CDR3 protein: CASTGSSYNSPLHF. CDR3 coding DNA: TGTGCCAGTACAGGGAGCTCCTATAATTCACCCCTCCACTTT.

This clonotype was picked up many times. The chain joins TRBV29-1 to TRBJ2-1; TRBD2 is a possible D gene (6 bases). The CDR3 consists of 15 residues. The ends were cut back, 3 bases at V and 9 bases at J, with 21 bases in the middle. CDR1 SQVTM and CDR2 ANQGSEA come from the germline V gene. In nucleotides, the CDR3 is TGCAGCGTTGACTTGAGACTAGGGAACACGGGTGAGCAGTTCTTC. Translation gives CSVDLRLGNTGEQFF.

In this sample, this clonotype turned up many times. The chain recombines TRBV28 with TRBJ2-1; TRBD2 matches at 9 bases. Trimming took 5 bases from V and 5 from J; bases not matched to a gene: 10. The length of the CDR3 is 16 residues. CDR1 is MDHEN, CDR2 SYDVKM, per germline. The DNA for the CDR3 is TGTGCCAGCAGTCCGCCAGTAGCGGGAGTTGACAATGAGCAGTTCTTC. It codes for CASSPPVAGVDNEQFF.

The gene calls are TRBV9 and TRBJ1-1; 11 bases are a match to TRBD1. The CDR3 has 15 amino acids. V shed 4 bases and J 4 bases; nucleotides not matched to a gene: 6. Germline V gene data show CDR1 as SGDLS and CDR2 as YYNGEE. The CDR3 loop is CASSPGTGGTTEAFF. The CDR3 nucleotides read TGTGCCAGCAGCCCCGGGACAGGGGGGACCACTGAAGCTTTCTTT.

The V and J genes are TRBV11-3 and TRBJ2-2, with D maybe TRBD2 (6 bases). The germline gives CDR1 SGHNT, CDR2 YENEEA. The CDR3 has 16 residues. The V end lost 1 base, the J end lost 3 bases, and 12 bases lay between the germline ends. The CDR3 bases are TGTGCCAGCAGCTTAGGGGGACTCCTGCACACCGGGGAGCTGTTTTTT. This translates into CASSLGGLLHTGELFF. The whole variable domain, remainder taken from reference TRBV11-3 and TRBJ2-2, is EAGVVQSPRYKIIEKKQPVAFWCNPISGHNTLYWYLQNLGQGPELLIRYENEEAVDDSQLPKDRFSAERLKGVDSTLKIQPAELGDSAVYLCASSLGGLLHTGELFFGEGSRLTVL.

This clonotype came up many times. The CDR3 loop reads CASSQDHEQYF. CDR3 bases: TGTGCCAGCAGCCAAGACCACGAGCAGTACTTC. This chain joins TRBV3-1 and TRBJ2-7; D unclear. V was pared by 0 bases and J by 5 bases, with 2 bases between. Germline V lookup: CDR1 LGHDT, CDR2 YNNKEL (reference sequence). This CDR3 has 11 amino acids.

This sequence joins TRBV29-1 and TRBJ2-2; 8 bases map to TRBD1. The CDR3 runs 12 residues. Germline loops: CDR1 SQVTM, CDR2 ANQGSEA. V gave up 5 bases and J gave up 6 bases; unmatched junction bases: 2. The DNA for the CDR3 is TGCAGCGTTCGGACAGGGTCCGGGGAGCTGTTTTTT. It translates to CSVRTGSGELFF.